This T cell receptor beta chain was captured in a study of human T cells and chemical hapten exposure. Whole-study findings and limits: Correlating positively with patch test score were the PT1 expanded TCR counts.

TCRdb independently ran MiXCR on the RACE reads; one entry per CDR3 protein. The sample carries 180,000 or so distinct CDR3 sequences, about 14% recorded once. About this clonotype itself: Its target is unknown.

As to time point: patch test 1, 2 weeks after DPC sensitization. Stated treatment: therapeutic diphenylcyclopropenone sensitization with weekly scalp DPC. The ends were cut back, 7 bases at V and 0 bases at J, with 9 bases in the middle. This CDR3 spans 13 amino acids. Germline CDR1 MDHEN, CDR2 SYDVKM. The sequence derives from a woman aged 30 to 39 with alopecia areata. Some clones in this sample may be carry-over from other donors' samples. The sample was whole blood, taken in connection with sensitization to the hapten diphenylcyclopropenone (DPC). The chain uses TRBV28 and TRBJ1-1; D remains unclear. The CDR3 DNA is TGTGCCAGCACCCCGTCACTGAACACTGAAGCTTTCTTT. It codes for CASTPSLNTEAFF. The full variable domain, its missing parts supplied by reference TRBV28 and TRBJ1-1, is DVKVTQSSRYLVKRTGEKVFLECVQDMDHENMFWYRQDPGLGLRLIYFSYDVKMKEKGDIPEGYSVSREKKERFSLILESASTNQTSMYLCASTPSLNTEAFFGQGTRLTVV.